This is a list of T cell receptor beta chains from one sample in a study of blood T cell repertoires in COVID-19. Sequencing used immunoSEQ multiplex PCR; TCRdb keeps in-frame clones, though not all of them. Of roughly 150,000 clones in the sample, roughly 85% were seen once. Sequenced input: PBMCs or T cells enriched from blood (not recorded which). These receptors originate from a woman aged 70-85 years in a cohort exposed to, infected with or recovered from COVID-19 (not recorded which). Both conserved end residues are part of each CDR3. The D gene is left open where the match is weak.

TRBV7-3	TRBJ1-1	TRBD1	CASSLAGGATEAFF
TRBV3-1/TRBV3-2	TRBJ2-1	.	CASSQAGNNEQFF
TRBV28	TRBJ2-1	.	CASSPYLDTKSGITSYNEQFF
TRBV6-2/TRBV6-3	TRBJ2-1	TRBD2	CASSYLGASGNSYNEQFF
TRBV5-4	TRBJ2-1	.	CASSLAGLDEQFF
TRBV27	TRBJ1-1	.	CASSLYRAGTEAFF
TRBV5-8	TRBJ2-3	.	CASSSRQATDTQYF
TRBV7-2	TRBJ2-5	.	CASSLAPGQETQYF
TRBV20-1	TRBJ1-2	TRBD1	CSGQVFDGYTF
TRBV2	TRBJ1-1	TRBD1	CASSDEGAYTEAFF
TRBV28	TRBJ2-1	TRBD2	CASRLAGVGNEQFF
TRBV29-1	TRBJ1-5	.	CSVAGGSNQPQHF
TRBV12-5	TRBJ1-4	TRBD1	CASAMGQGGEKLFF
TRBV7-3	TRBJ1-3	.	CASSLGDNSGNTIYF
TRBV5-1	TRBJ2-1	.	CASSLRFQEATSYNEQFF
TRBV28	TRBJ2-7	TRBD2	CASSPGLAGGPGDNEQYF
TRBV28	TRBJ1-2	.	CASLSDPQGSYGYTF
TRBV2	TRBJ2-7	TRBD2	CASGLAPESSYEQYF
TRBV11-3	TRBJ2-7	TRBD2	CASSLDQGGSGSSIEQYF
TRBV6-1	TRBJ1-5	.	CASSEPGAADQPQHF
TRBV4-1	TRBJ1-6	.	CASSLTEGAAPLHF
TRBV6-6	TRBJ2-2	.	CASSSTGTTGELFF
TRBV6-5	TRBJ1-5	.	CASRRERNQPQHF
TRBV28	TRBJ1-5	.	CASSYPGLPNQPQHF
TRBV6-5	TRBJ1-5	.	CASSDPGGSNQPQHF
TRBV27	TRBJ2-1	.	CASSWNQGKQFF
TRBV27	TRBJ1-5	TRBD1	CASSHRGAPSQPQHF
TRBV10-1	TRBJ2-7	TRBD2	CANDKRDPEYEQYF
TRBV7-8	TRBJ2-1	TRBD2	CASSLILASYNEQFF
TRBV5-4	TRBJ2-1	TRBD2	CASSLALAGMAEQFF
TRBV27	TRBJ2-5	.	CASSPLGLVETQYF
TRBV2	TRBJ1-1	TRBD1	CASSLTGWNTEAFF
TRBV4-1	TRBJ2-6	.	CASSRHQGSGANVLTF
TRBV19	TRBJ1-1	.	CASRNGQGNTEAFF
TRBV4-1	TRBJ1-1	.	CASSQDQGSNTEAFF
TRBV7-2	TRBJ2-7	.	CASSFYSNSAYEQYF
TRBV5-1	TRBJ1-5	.	CASSLEGNGAQPQHF
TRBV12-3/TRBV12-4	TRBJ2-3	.	CASSPTERTQYF
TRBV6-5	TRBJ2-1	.	CASSWGTGSSYNEQFF
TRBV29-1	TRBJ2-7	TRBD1	CSTLGQGTSLDYEQYF
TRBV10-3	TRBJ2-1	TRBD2	CAISDALAGGWNEQFF
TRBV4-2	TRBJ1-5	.	CASSQVAAYNQPQHF
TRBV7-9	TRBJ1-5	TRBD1	CASSLGQGFGDYQPQHF
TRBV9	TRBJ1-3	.	CASSQYAGGNTIYF
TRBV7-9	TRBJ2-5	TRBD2	CASSPGLAGVGETQYF
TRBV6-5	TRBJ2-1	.	CASSYSPGTAGEQFF